The sample holds a few counts of the clone carrying this TCR beta chain. The antigen is unknown. As every portion of the isolated RNA was reverse transcribed, the sequencing read expressed TCRB transcripts. TCRdb keeps only in-frame clones here, not all; method: immunoSEQ multiplex PCR. The sample consists of some 500,000 clones, roughly 11% of them appearing once. These data come from a study of beta chain features in type 1 diabetes. General study points: Within each of all four CD4+ subsets, Type 1 diabetes patients had TCRB CDR3s that were moderately but significantly shorter.

The ends were cut back, 6 bases at V and 2 bases at J, with 11 bases in the middle. Germline CDR1 MGHDK, CDR2 SYGVNS. The CDR3 sequence is 13 residues long. The source of this sequence is a woman aged 18-29 years in good health. Sequenced input: naive CD4+ T cells from blood. The chain employs TRBV25-1 and TRBJ2-7; tentatively, D is TRBD2 (6 bases). The CDR3 coding sequence is TGTGCCAGCAGACGGGAGCTAACCTACGAGCAGTACGTC. As protein: CASRRELTYEQYV.